These 26 T cell receptor beta chains were all obtained from the same sample, sequenced in a study of blood T cell repertoires in COVID-19. Using immunoSEQ multiplex PCR, the repertoire was profiled, and TCRdb retains in-frame clones only, with some absent. The top ten clones hold about a sixth of a sample with 85,000 to 100,000 clones, 79% of them seen once. Sequenced material: peripheral blood. The receptors were sampled from a woman of 80 years or more with active or convalescent COVID-19.

About this clone: Mismatch with germline at one junction end may stem from a read error. V usage is TRBV2 and J usage is TRBJ1-2; 7 bases match TRBD1. CDR3 length: 16 residues. CDR1 is SNHLY, CDR2 FYNNEI, per germline. The CDR3 DNA sequence: TGTGCGAGCAGTGGGAAGGGTAACAGGGGTCTCGGTGGCTACACCTTC. Translating it yields CASSGKGNRGLGGYTF.

The chain has TRBV5-4 and TRBJ2-3; 7 bases are a match to TRBD2. V trimming: 3 bases; J trimming: 2 bases; junction bases outside the gene matches: 12. CDR1 and CDR2 (germline): SGHNT, YYREEE (reference sequence). There are 17 residues in the CDR3. CDR3 region: CASSSRLAGKLTDTQYF. The CDR3 DNA follows: TGTGCCAGCAGCTCCCGACTAGCCGGGAAACTCACAGATACGCAGTATTTT.

V gene TRBV12-3 or TRBV12-4 combines with J gene TRBJ1-4; D unclear. The CDR3 has 13 residues. Trimming removed 3 bases from V and 4 bases from J, with 6 bases in between. The CDR3 is CASSLRFNEKLFF. The DNA for the CDR3 is TGTGCCAGCAGTTTGCGATTTAATGAAAAACTGTTTTTT.

This sequence joins TRBV30 and TRBJ1-3; TRBD1 is a possible D gene (5 bases). Per germline, CDR1 GTSNPN and CDR2 SVGIG (reference sequence). This CDR3 comprises 15 residues. Trimming stripped 2 bases from V and 4 bases from J, with 15 bases between. CDR3 sequence: CAWSKGRPGGNTIYF. CDR3 in DNA: TGTGCCTGGAGTAAGGGGCGGCCTGGAGGAAACACCATATATTTT.

This chain connects TRBV24-1 to TRBJ2-1, with 8 bases lining up with TRBD2. CDR3 length equals 13 residues. V lost 2 bases and J lost 15; bases outside the gene matches: 8. The germline V gene has CDR1 KGHDR and CDR2 SFDVKD. CDR3 protein: CATSDSRGGRRFF. Here the CDR3 DNA reads TGTGCCACCAGTGATTCCCGGGGGGGTCGGCGGTTCTTC.

The chain links TRBV19 to TRBJ2-5, with TRBD2 as a possible D gene (5 bases). This CDR3 comprises 15 residues. The germline CDR1 and CDR2 sequences are LNHDA and SQIVND (reference sequence). Trimming cost V 5 bases and J 0 bases, with 13 bases left between them. The CDR3 region is CASSQTPTNQETQYF. CDR3 in DNA: TGTGCCAGTAGTCAAACCCCGACTAACCAAGAGACCCAGTACTTC.

This clone was picked up one time. The chain employs TRBV6-5 and TRBJ2-7, with TRBD2 as a possible D gene (6 bases). V lost 7 bases and J lost 4, with 14 bases in between. CDR3 size: 13 residues. The V gene's germline CDR1 is MNHEY and CDR2 SVGAGI. Here the CDR3 DNA reads TGTGCCAGCATCGGCGGGGAGCGATACGAGCAGTACTTC. This translates into CASIGGERYEQYF.

The rearrangement joins TRBV4-1 to TRBJ2-5; D perhaps matches TRBD1 (6 bases). The CDR3 loop spans 14 amino acids. V lost 0 bases to trimming and J lost 7 bases, with 12 bases between them. Germline loops: CDR1 MGHRA, CDR2 YSYEKL. CDR3 bases: TGCGCCAGCAGCCAAGACAGGGGCCGCGGGACCCAGTACTTC. Protein sequence: CASSQDRGRGTQYF.

This rearrangement joins TRBV18 to TRBJ1-6; weak D call: TRBD1 (5 bases). The V gene's germline CDR1 is KGHSH and CDR2 LQKENI. The CDR3 is 15 residues long. Deletions cut 2 bases from V and 7 bases from J, with 12 bases between. DNA of the CDR3: TGTGCCAGCTCACCATCGACAGCATTAAATTCACCCCTCCACTTT. Translation gives CASSPSTALNSPLHF.

CDR3 protein: CASSLLAGGRGLQETQYF. Written as DNA, the CDR3 is TGTGCCAGCAGCTTACTAGCGGGAGGGAGAGGGCTCCAAGAGACCCAGTACTTC. The J gene is TRBJ2-5, the V gene TRBV5-4; 13 nucleotides agree with TRBD2. Germline lookup yields CDR1 SGHNT and CDR2 YYREEE (reference sequence). Unmatched junction bases numbered 8, after V lost 2 bases and J lost 1 base. The CDR3 contains 18 residues.

This clone appeared once. The rearrangement joins TRBV19 to TRBJ1-1; the D gene is possibly TRBD1 (6 bases). In germline, CDR1 is LNHDA, CDR2 SQIVND (reference sequence). Trimming stripped 10 bases from V and 1 base from J, with 19 bases between. The CDR3 loop spans 15 amino acids. The CDR3 coding sequence is TGTGCCACCTCTATCCGGACAGCGAGGAACACTGAAGCTTTCTTT. Its protein product is CATSIRTARNTEAFF.

This chain links TRBV5-4 with TRBJ2-2, with D unclear. Deletions cut 4 bases from V and 0 bases from J, with 7 bases between. Germline CDR1 SGHNT, CDR2 YYREEE (reference sequence). CDR3 size: 14 residues. The CDR3 is CASSPSSNTGELFF. The CDR3 region has the DNA TGTGCCAGCAGCCCCTCCTCGAACACCGGGGAGCTGTTTTTT.

This clone was found a few times. This chain connects TRBV4-1 to TRBJ1-1; D is unclear. Germline CDR1 reads MGHRA; CDR2 reads YSYEKL. CDR3 length: 13 residues. Trimming shortened V by 6 bases and J by 1 base, and 9 bases separated the two germline ends. The chain's CDR3 is CASSERENTEAFF. CDR3 DNA: TGCGCCAGCAGTGAGAGAGAGAACACTGAAGCTTTCTTT.

V and J are TRBV3-1 (or the pseudogene TRBV3-2) and TRBJ1-3, with TRBD1 matching 9 bases. V lost 3 bases, J lost 7 bases, and 7 bases stayed unmatched. CDR1 is LGHDT and CDR2 is YNNKEL in the germline V gene (reference sequence). This CDR3 comprises 15 residues. This CDR3 reads CASSHSGTGSNTIYF. Written as DNA, the CDR3 is TGTGCCAGCAGCCATTCCGGGACAGGGTCGAACACCATATATTTT.

The V gene is TRBV30, the J gene TRBJ1-6, with D possibly being TRBD1 (5 bases). The V gene's germline CDR1 is GTSNPN and CDR2 SVGIG (reference sequence). Trimming removed 4 bases from V and 0 bases from J, with 13 bases in between. The CDR3 has 16 amino acids. CDR3 in DNA: TGTGCCTGGAAATTAGCGGGGCTCTCCTATAATTCACCCCTCCACTTT. This codes for CAWKLAGLSYNSPLHF.

This clone was recorded a few times. This chain joins TRBV18 and TRBJ2-7, with D possibly being TRBD2 (6 bases). Trimming left V 3 bases short and J 0 bases short, with 6 bases between. This CDR3 is built from 13 residues. Germline-derived CDR1 and CDR2 are KGHSH and LQKENI. CDR3 DNA: TGTGCCAGCTCACCGACTAGCTCCTACGAGCAGTACTTC. It is translated as CASSPTSSYEQYF.

The CDR3 bases are TGTGCCAGCAGTCCCCCGGGAGAAGGCACTGAAGCTTTCTTT. It encodes CASSPPGEGTEAFF. V is TRBV28 and J is TRBJ1-1; no firm D call. Germline V gene sequence: CDR1 MDHEN, CDR2 SYDVKM. The V end lost 5 bases, the J end lost 4 bases, and 14 bases lay between the germline ends. This CDR3 is built from 14 residues.

This chain connects TRBV25-1 to TRBJ2-5; 7 bases are shared with TRBD2. This CDR3 is built from 15 residues. V lost 2 bases, J lost 5 bases, and 8 bases stayed unmatched. Germline CDR1 is MGHDK and CDR2 is SYGVNS. The CDR3, as DNA: TGTGCCAGCAGTGAACCTGGCGGGAGCGGGGAGACCCAGTACTTC. Encoded protein: CASSEPGGSGETQYF.

This chain links TRBV27 with TRBJ1-4, with 9 bases identical to TRBD1. Unmatched junction bases numbered 3, after V lost 5 bases and J lost 11 bases. CDR1 is MNHEY and CDR2 is SMNVEV in the germline V gene (reference sequence). The CDR3 is 12 residues long. CDR3 sequence (DNA): TGTGCCAGCAGTCGGACAGGGGTGAAACTGTTTTTT. Translated, it gives CASSRTGVKLFF. Full variable domain (remainder filled in from reference TRBV27 and TRBJ1-4): EAQVTQNPRYLITVTGKKLTVTCSQNMNHEYMSWYRQDPGLGLRQIYYSMNVEVTDKGDVPEGYKVSRKEKRNFPLILESPSPNQTSLYFCASSRTGVKLFFGSGTQLSVL.

This clone has just one count. The CDR3 region is CASSSKAGDMTKTQYF. The CDR3, as DNA: TGTGCCAGCTCATCAAAGGCCGGGGATATGACGAAGACCCAGTACTTC. The chain carries TRBV18 and TRBJ2-5; a weak D match, TRBD2 (5 bases). This CDR3 is 16 amino acids long. Germline V gene sequence: CDR1 KGHSH, CDR2 LQKENI. V lost 5 bases to trimming and J lost 6 bases, with 22 bases between them.

This clone has more than one count but fewer than ten. The chain has TRBV2 and TRBJ2-7; tentative D call: TRBD2 (6 bases). Trimming stripped 4 bases from V and 3 bases from J, with 16 bases between. The germline gives CDR1 SNHLY, CDR2 FYNNEI. The CDR3 spans 15 residues. The CDR3 sequence: CASSGQGGGLYEQYF. The CDR3 coding sequence is TGTGCCAGCAGTGGTCAGGGAGGTGGTCTCTACGAGCAGTACTTC. The variable domain in full, completed from reference TRBV2 and TRBJ2-7, reads EPEVTQTPSHQVTQMGQEVILRCVPISNHLYFYWYRQILGQKVEFLVSFYNNEISEKSEIFDDQFSVERPDGSNFTLKIRSTKLEDSAMYFCASSGQGGGLYEQYFGPGTRLTVT.

The chain recombines TRBV18 with TRBJ2-2; weak D call: TRBD2 (5 bases). The CDR3 covers 16 residues. V was cut by 2 bases and J by 0 bases, with 10 bases left in between. Germline V gives CDR1 KGHSH, CDR2 LQKENI. The CDR3 loop is CASSPGLTANTGELFF. The DNA for the CDR3 is TGTGCCAGCTCACCAGGACTGACCGCGAACACCGGGGAGCTGTTTTTT.

The chain links TRBV7-2 to TRBJ1-1, with TRBD1 matching over 8 bases. The CDR3 contains 15 residues. Unmatched junction bases numbered 1, after V lost 0 bases and J lost 1 base. Germline-derived CDR1 and CDR2 are SGHTA and FQGNSA. CDR3 bases: TGTGCCAGCAGCTTAGCTGGGACAGGGAACACTGAAGCTTTCTTT. It is translated as CASSLAGTGNTEAFF.

The gene calls are TRBV12-3 or TRBV12-4 and TRBJ1-1; the D is unclear. Trimming left V 5 bases short and J 2 bases short, with 6 bases between. This CDR3 has 12 residues. The CDR3 DNA reads TGTGCCAGCAGTCCACTTAACACTGAAGCTTTCTTT. Its translation is CASSPLNTEAFF.

The genes are TRBV30 and TRBJ2-7; possible D gene TRBD1, 5 bases. The CDR3 is made up of 12 amino acids. V was clipped by 8 bases and J by 5 bases, with 16 bases between them. Germline V gives CDR1 GTSNPN, CDR2 SVGIG (reference sequence). CDR3 coding DNA: TGTGCCAGCAGCGTCAGGGTGAACGAGCAGTACTTC. Translated, it gives CASSVRVNEQYF.

The rearrangement links TRBV19 to TRBJ2-1; 9 positions agree with TRBD2. There are 14 residues in the CDR3. Unmatched junction bases numbered 6, after V lost 0 bases and J lost 12 bases. The V gene's germline CDR1 is LNHDA and CDR2 SQIVND (reference sequence). In nucleotides, the CDR3 is TGTGCCAGTAGTATAGATCTCCGGCGGGAGGGGCAGTTCTTC. Protein product: CASSIDLRREGQFF.